These 21 T cell receptor beta chains came from one sample sequenced in a study of T cells after yellow fever vaccination. TCRdb itself ran the 5' RACE reads through MiXCR, one entry per CDR3 protein. The table lists about 500,000 distinct CDR3 sequences, 17% of them singletons. The sequenced sample was PBMCs, obtained about 5 days after the first yellow fever vaccination. These receptors came from a man younger than 35 who received the YFV17D yellow fever vaccine.

This clonotype was picked up many times. The V and J genes are TRBV12-3 or TRBV12-4 and TRBJ1-1, with D unresolved. The CDR3 runs to 11 residues. With 0 bases removed from V and 4 bases from J, the gap between germline ends came to 0 bases. The CDR3 loop reads CASSLATEAFF. CDR3 nucleotides: TGTGCCAGCAGTTTAGCCACTGAAGCTTTCTTT.

V is TRBV3-1 and J is TRBJ1-1; no clear D gene. With 0 bases removed from V and 1 base from J, the gap between germline ends came to 6 bases. The germline gives CDR1 LGHDT, CDR2 YNNKEL (reference sequence). CDR3 length: 14 amino acids. CDR3 sequence: CASSQEHWNTEAFF. The CDR3 coding sequence is TGTGCCAGCAGCCAAGAACATTGGAACACTGAAGCTTTCTTT.

This clonotype was detected only a few times. The gene calls are TRBV4-3 and TRBJ1-2; TRBD1 might be the D (5 bases). Germline assignment: CDR1 LGHNA and CDR2 YSLEER. Trimming cost V 5 bases and J 5 bases, with 12 bases left between them. The CDR3 is 13 residues long. CDR3 sequence: CASSKRQQYGYTF. CDR3 coding DNA: TGCGCCAGCAGCAAAAGACAGCAGTATGGCTACACCTTC.

The V call is TRBV4-3, the J call TRBJ1-1; D not certain. The CDR3 has 14 amino acids. Deletions cut 4 bases from V and 1 base from J, with 10 bases between. CDR1 LGHNA and CDR2 YSLEER come from the germline V gene. CDR3 loop: CASSRRVENTEAFF. The CDR3 bases are TGCGCCAGCAGCCGAAGGGTAGAGAACACTGAAGCTTTCTTT.

This clonotype turned up a few times. V usage is TRBV19 and J usage is TRBJ2-1; no clear D gene. Germline V CDR1 and CDR2: LNHDA, SQIVND (reference sequence). CDR3 length: 16 residues. V gave up 0 bases and J gave up 3 bases, with 12 bases separating them. As DNA, the CDR3 is TGTGCCAGTAGTATAGATGGGCTCTCGGGCTACAATGAGCAGTTCTTC. Its protein product is CASSIDGLSGYNEQFF.

The genes are TRBV7-9 and TRBJ2-5, with 12 bases fitting TRBD2. Trimming removed 5 bases from V and 5 bases from J; junction bases left unmatched: 6. Germline CDR1 and CDR2: SEHNR and FQNEAQ (reference sequence). The length of the CDR3 is 15 residues. The DNA for the CDR3 is TGTGCCAGCAGCGCCTGGACTAGCGGGGAGGAGACCCAGTACTTC. Protein sequence: CASSAWTSGEETQYF.

V and J are TRBV9 and TRBJ2-1; D gene unclear. V was shortened by 0 bases and J by 7 bases, with 14 bases between the two germline ends. CDR3 length: 15 residues. CDR1 and CDR2 (germline): SGDLS, YYNGEE. CDR3 region: CASSVERDPTNEQFF. As DNA, the CDR3 is TGTGCCAGCAGCGTAGAAAGGGATCCGACGAATGAGCAGTTCTTC.

This clonotype has more than one count but fewer than ten. The V and J genes are TRBV12-3 or TRBV12-4 and TRBJ1-3; D is uncertain. The CDR3 length is 15 residues. V lost 3 bases and J lost 0, with 9 bases in between. CDR3 region: CASSFKRNSGNTIYF. In DNA form, the CDR3 reads TGTGCCAGCAGTTTCAAGCGGAACTCTGGAAACACCATATATTTT.

Ten or more counts support this clonotype. The CDR3 sequence: CASSLNSYNEQFF. CDR3 nucleotides: TGCGCCAGCAGCTTGAACAGCTACAATGAGCAGTTCTTC. J is TRBJ2-1 and V is TRBV5-1; D unclear. Germline V lookup: CDR1 SGHRS, CDR2 YFSETQ. V was shortened by 1 base and J by 3 bases, with 5 bases between the two germline ends. This CDR3 comprises 13 residues.

The rearrangement uses TRBV5-6 and TRBJ1-2, with no clear D. CDR3 size: 16 residues. Germline loops: CDR1 SGHDT, CDR2 YYEEEE. Deletions cut 4 bases from V and 0 bases from J, with 16 bases between. Written as DNA, the CDR3 is TGTGCCAGCAGCCCCCGACCGGAATACACTAACTATGGCTACACCTTC. As protein: CASSPRPEYTNYGYTF.

This clonotype turned up a few times. V usage is TRBV20-1 and J usage is TRBJ2-2; 13 bases are a match to TRBD2. Trimming took 5 bases from V and 4 from J; bases not matched to a gene: 4. This CDR3 has 15 amino acids. The germline V gene encodes CDR1 DFQATT and CDR2 SNEGSKA (reference sequence). CDR3 sequence (DNA): TGCAGTGCTCGCTGGACTAGCGGGGGCACCGGGGAGCTGTTTTTT. This gives the protein CSARWTSGGTGELFF.

The chain links TRBV4-3 to TRBJ2-3; D is perhaps TRBD2 (5 bases). The CDR3 consists of 13 residues. Per the germline V gene, CDR1 is LGHNA and CDR2 is YSLEER. V gave up 3 bases and J gave up 6 bases, with 10 bases separating them. This CDR3 is CASSHKWEDTQYF. The CDR3 DNA reads TGCGCCAGCAGCCATAAATGGGAGGATACGCAGTATTTT.

V and J are TRBV4-3 and TRBJ2-2; possibly TRBD2 for D (6 bases). This CDR3 has 20 amino acids. Trimming pared 1 base from V and 1 base from J, leaving 22 bases between. In germline, CDR1 is LGHNA, CDR2 YSLEER. The CDR3 coding sequence is TGCGCCAGCAGCCAAGCCCCTACACGGCGGGGTGGGTTGAACACCGGGGAGCTGTTTTTT. Protein: CASSQAPTRRGGLNTGELFF.

This clonotype was picked up a small number of times. J is TRBJ1-1 and V is TRBV5-1; TRBD1 agrees at 7 bases. The CDR3 consists of 18 residues. In germline, CDR1 is SGHRS, CDR2 YFSETQ. V lost 3 bases to trimming and J lost 0 bases; unmatched junction nucleotides: 14. CDR3 residues: CASSSMGGGFGMNTEAFF. The CDR3 DNA reads TGCGCCAGCAGCTCAATGGGAGGGGGCTTCGGGATGAACACTGAAGCTTTCTTT.

V and J are TRBV12-3 or TRBV12-4 and TRBJ2-7; D may be TRBD1 (5 bases). V lost 1 base and J lost 2, with 12 bases in between. The length of the CDR3 is 15 residues. The CDR3 region is CASSLGTPYTYEQYF. Written as DNA, the CDR3 is TGTGCCAGCAGTTTAGGGACACCCTATACCTACGAGCAGTACTTC.

The chain employs TRBV10-3 and TRBJ2-3, with TRBD2 matching 9 bases. Germline CDR1 is ENHRY and CDR2 is SYGVKD. CDR3 length: 16 amino acids. The trim removed 2 bases at V and 2 bases at J, leaving 5 bases unmatched. CDR3 in amino acids: CAISEAAGGSTDTQYF. The CDR3 DNA reads as TGTGCCATCAGTGAGGCAGCGGGGGGCTCCACAGATACGCAGTATTTT.

V is TRBV24-1 and J is TRBJ1-2; D unresolved. V was pared by 4 bases and J by 2 bases, with 10 bases between. Germline CDR1 reads KGHDR; CDR2 reads SFDVKD. The CDR3 length is 14 residues. Here the CDR3 DNA reads TGTGCCACCAGTGACCATCCTCCCAACTATGGCTACACCTTC. Translation: CATSDHPPNYGYTF.

J is TRBJ1-5 and V is TRBV20-1; no definite D call. CDR1 and CDR2 (germline): DFQATT, SNEGSKA (reference sequence). V lost 0 bases and J lost 9, with 15 bases in between. The CDR3 has 14 amino acids. The CDR3 sequence: CSAREIGRDWPQHF. The CDR3 DNA reads as TGCAGTGCTAGAGAAATAGGTCGAGATTGGCCCCAGCATTTT.

This chain uses TRBV4-3 with TRBJ2-3; 13 bases match TRBD2. The germline gives CDR1 LGHNA, CDR2 YSLEER. CDR3 length: 19 residues. J lost 0 bases, V lost 2 bases, and 8 bases had no gene match. Here the CDR3 reads CASSQTTSGGPTSTDTQYF. The DNA for the CDR3 is TGCGCCAGCAGCCAAACGACTAGCGGGGGGCCGACTAGCACAGATACGCAGTATTTT.

This clonotype was seen many times. V is TRBV12-3 or TRBV12-4 and J is TRBJ2-5, with D possibly TRBD2 on 5 matching bases. The CDR3 loop spans 15 amino acids. V lost 3 bases, J lost 0 bases, and 11 bases lay in between. The CDR3 sequence is CASSLRARNQETQYF. CDR3 DNA sequence: TGTGCCAGCAGTTTGAGGGCTAGGAACCAAGAGACCCAGTACTTC.

This clonotype was detected ten times or more. The chain couples TRBV11-2 to TRBJ2-1, with no clear D. This CDR3 is built from 12 residues. Between the trimmed V and J ends, which lost 0 bases and 8 bases, there was a span of 5 bases. Germline CDR1 SGHAT, CDR2 FQNNGV. CDR3 coding DNA: TGTGCCAGCAGCTTAGATGAGTATGAGCAGTTCTTC. Translated, it gives CASSLDEYEQFF.